This TCR beta chain emerged from a study of blood T cell repertoires in COVID-19. Turning to the study itself: Samples of COVID-19 (acute and convalescent) were obtained from the United States, Italy and Spain. The cDNA or gDNA used as material had been derived from T cells, B-cell-depleted T cells, or PBMCs.

Resolution of symptoms, clearance, or two negative PCRs was present in recovered Cohort 3 donors. Original analysis: Reference gene primer amplification gave estimated nucleated cell counts. Produced via immunoSEQ multiplex PCR; TCRdb's table is partial and in-frame only. V and J calls and clone size are those listed in that table; D and trimming were worked out from the DNA. The repertoire holds some 340,000 clones, with 70% to 90% as singletons. The ends were cut back, 8 bases at V and 8 bases at J, with 9 bases in the middle. The CDR3 consists of 11 residues. Looked up from germline, CDR1 is LNHDA and CDR2 is SQIVND (reference sequence).

The material sequenced was PBMCs or T cells enriched from blood (not recorded which). The TCR originated in a woman aged 30 to 39 who had recovered from COVID-19. V is TRBV19 and J is TRBJ2-2; TRBD2 is a possible D gene (5 bases). CDR3 in amino acids: CASLGEGELFF. The CDR3 bases are TGTGCCAGTCTCGGGGAAGGGGAGCTGTTTTTT.